The clone carrying this TCR beta chain was observed once. What it binds is not known. Clones were read by immunoSEQ multiplex PCR, and TCRdb kept only the in-frame ones, dropping some. The sample has 950,000 to 1,100,000 clones, around four fifths seen once. CDR1 and CDR2 from the germline V gene are SGHTA and FQGNSA. Trimming left V 6 bases short and J 3 bases short, with 15 bases between. The CDR3 sequence is 14 residues long. This entry comes from a study of shared clonotypes between healthy human individuals. Notes on the study in general: In contrast to clonotypes shared by all four donors, non-shared clonotypes had lower generation probabilities.

The chain combines TRBV7-2 with TRBJ2-7; D is perhaps TRBD1 or TRBD2 (5 bases each). Sequenced input: memory CD4+ T cells sorted from blood. The subset was: CD45RA-negative fraction. The origin of this receptor is a man aged 18 to 29 in good health. The CDR3 nucleotides are TGTGCCAGCAGATCCCGGGACGGACTCTACGAGCAGTACTTC. Residues: CASRSRDGLYEQYF.